This is a list of T cell receptor beta chains from one sample in a study of cytomegalovirus exposure and HLA in healthy donors. Assay: immunoSEQ multiplex PCR; the TCRdb copy retains only in-frame clones and omits some. Here the sample spans 170,000 or so clones, roughly four fifths being singletons. Sequencing was done on a sample of PBMCs. These receptors were obtained from a man between 50 and 59 years old in good health and CMV-seronegative. Each CDR3 is given with its conserved first and last residue. A D gene is named only where the DNA matches it firmly. Only some rows state a clone size, as once, few, many or a class for expanded clones.

size | J | D | V | CDR3 | DNA
. | TRBJ2-7 | . | TRBV13 | CASSFSKGYEQYF | TGTGCCAGCAGCTTCTCTAAGGGGTACGAGCAGTACTTC
. | TRBJ1-4 | TRBD1 | TRBV2 | CASRRTGGTNEKLFF | TGTGCCAGCAGACGCACAGGGGGCACTAATGAAAAACTGTTTTTT
. | TRBJ1-2 | . | TRBV5-4 | CASSLAAGEGYTF | TGTGCCAGCAGCTTGGCCGCGGGGGAGGGCTACACCTTC
. | TRBJ1-3 | . | TRBV19 | CASKRGFSSGNTIYF | TGTGCCAGTAAGCGGGGGTTCTCCTCTGGAAACACCATATATTTT
. | TRBJ2-5 | . | TRBV11-2 | CASSKGGHPQETQYF | TGTGCCAGCAGCAAAGGTGGACATCCCCAAGAGACCCAGTACTTC
. | TRBJ2-1 | . | TRBV7-2 | CASSLDGREAHEQFF | TGTGCCAGCAGCTTAGATGGCAGGGAGGCGCATGAGCAGTTCTTC
. | TRBJ2-1 | . | TRBV7-8 | CASSPAAGAPWNEQFF | TGTGCCAGCAGCCCGGCTGCGGGGGCACCCTGGAATGAGCAGTTCTTC
. | TRBJ2-7 | . | TRBV19 | CASSIGWKGGEQYF | TGTGCCAGTAGTATAGGTTGGAAAGGGGGCGAGCAGTACTTC
. | TRBJ2-5 | TRBD1 | TRBV5-6 | CASSWDREETQYF | TGTGCCAGCAGCTGGGACAGGGAAGAGACCCAGTACTTC
. | TRBJ2-3 | . | TRBV5-1 | CASSLGRGVTDTQYF | TGCGCCAGCAGCTTGGGCAGGGGGGTGACAGATACGCAGTATTTT
once | TRBJ1-2 | . | TRBV14 | CASSPIQGWNYGYTF | TGTGCCAGCAGCCCGATACAGGGTTGGAACTATGGCTACACCTTC
once | TRBJ2-1 | TRBD2 | TRBV5-1 | CASSLIPTSGGAQEQFF | TGCGCCAGCAGCTTGATTCCGACTAGCGGGGGGGCACAGGAGCAGTTCTTC
. | TRBJ2-7 | TRBD2 | TRBV7-9 | CASSLTSGGPHEQYF | TGTGCCAGCAGCTTAACTAGCGGGGGCCCTCACGAGCAGTACTTC
. | TRBJ2-5 | TRBD2 | TRBV7-9 | CASSFKREQVGETQYF | TGTGCCAGCAGTTTTAAGCGGGAGCAGGTAGGAGAGACCCAGTACTTC